Following are 2 T cell receptor beta chains from one sample sequenced in a study of Ad26.COV2.S vaccination and SARS-CoV-2 variants. Only in-frame clones appear in the TCRdb table, and some are missing; sequencing was by immunoSEQ multiplex PCR. The data contain roughly 380,000 clones, about nine tenths of them seen just once; the ten biggest clones take up roughly 3.1%. Treatment noted: around 19 received Ad26.COV2.S at low or high dose, single or two shots; about five received placebo; per-sample allocation not given. Collection of samples fell on day 63 after the first vaccine or placebo injection. The sequenced sample was peripheral blood, obtained in a trial of Ad26.COV2.S vaccine versus placebo. The receptors derive from a person between 18 and 65 years old who received the Ad26.COV2.S COVID-19 vaccine or a placebo.

Worth noting for this clone: Other DNA sequences of this sample code for an identical CDR3. The rearrangement joins TRBV6-5 to TRBJ2-1; 11 nucleotides align to TRBD1. The V and J ends lost 0 bases and 8 bases, in that order; junction bases with no gene match: 3. This CDR3 region has 15 residues. The V gene's germline CDR1 is MNHEY and CDR2 SVGAGI. This CDR3 reads CASSYSGQGGDEQFF. The CDR3, as DNA: TGTGCCAGCAGTTACTCGGGACAGGGGGGGGATGAGCAGTTCTTC.

The chain joins TRBV15 to TRBJ1-5; 7 positions agree with TRBD1. Germline V gives CDR1 LNHNV, CDR2 YYDKDF (reference sequence). J lost 9 bases, V lost 5 bases, and 13 bases had no gene match. The CDR3 is made up of 15 amino acids. The CDR3 DNA reads TGTGCCACCAGCCCCGAGGACAGGCCGATGATGCCCCAGCATTTT. This gives the protein CATSPEDRPMMPQHF.